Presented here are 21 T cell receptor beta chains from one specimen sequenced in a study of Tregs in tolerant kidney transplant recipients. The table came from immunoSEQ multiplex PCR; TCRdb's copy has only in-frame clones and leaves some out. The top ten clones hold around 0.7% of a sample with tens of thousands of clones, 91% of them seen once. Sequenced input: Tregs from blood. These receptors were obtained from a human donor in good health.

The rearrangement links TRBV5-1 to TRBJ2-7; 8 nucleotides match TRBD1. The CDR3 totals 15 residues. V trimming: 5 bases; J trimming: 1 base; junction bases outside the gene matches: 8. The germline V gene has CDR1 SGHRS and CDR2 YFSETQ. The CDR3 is CASRLDRGGSYEQYF. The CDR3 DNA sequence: TGCGCCAGCAGACTTGACAGGGGTGGTTCCTACGAGCAGTACTTC.

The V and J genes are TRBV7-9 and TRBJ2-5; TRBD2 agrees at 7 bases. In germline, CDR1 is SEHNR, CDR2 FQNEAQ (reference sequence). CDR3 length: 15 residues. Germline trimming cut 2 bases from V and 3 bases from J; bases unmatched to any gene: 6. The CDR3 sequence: CASSLFAGAKETQYF. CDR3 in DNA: TGTGCCAGCAGCTTATTTGCGGGAGCTAAAGAGACCCAGTACTTC.

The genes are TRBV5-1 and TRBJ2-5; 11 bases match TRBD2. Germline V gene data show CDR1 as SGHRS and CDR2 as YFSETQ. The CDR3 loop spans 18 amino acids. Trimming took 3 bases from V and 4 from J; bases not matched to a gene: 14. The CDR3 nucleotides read TGCGCCAGCAGCTCCGGTCGGCTAGCGGGAGGAATGTTAGAGACCCAGTACTTC. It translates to CASSSGRLAGGMLETQYF.

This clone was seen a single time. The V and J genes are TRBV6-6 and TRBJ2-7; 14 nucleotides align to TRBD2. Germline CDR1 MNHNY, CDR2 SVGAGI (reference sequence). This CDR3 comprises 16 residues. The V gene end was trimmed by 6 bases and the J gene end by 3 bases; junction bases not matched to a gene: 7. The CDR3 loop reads CASRGLGTSGGYEQYF. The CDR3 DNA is TGTGCCAGCAGGGGTCTAGGGACTAGCGGGGGCTACGAGCAGTACTTC.

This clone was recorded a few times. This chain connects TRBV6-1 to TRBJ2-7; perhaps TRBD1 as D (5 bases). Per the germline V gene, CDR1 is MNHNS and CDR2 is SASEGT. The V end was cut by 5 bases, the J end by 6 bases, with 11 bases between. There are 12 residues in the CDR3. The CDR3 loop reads CASSRGQSEQYF. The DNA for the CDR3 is TGTGCCAGCAGTAGAGGACAATCCGAGCAGTACTTC.

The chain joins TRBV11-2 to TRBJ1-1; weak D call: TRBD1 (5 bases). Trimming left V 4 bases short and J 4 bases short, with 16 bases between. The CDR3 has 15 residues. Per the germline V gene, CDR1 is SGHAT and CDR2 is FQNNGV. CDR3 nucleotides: TGTGCCAGCAGCTCCACCACTGGGGCTACCACTGAAGCTTTCTTT. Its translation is CASSSTTGATTEAFF.

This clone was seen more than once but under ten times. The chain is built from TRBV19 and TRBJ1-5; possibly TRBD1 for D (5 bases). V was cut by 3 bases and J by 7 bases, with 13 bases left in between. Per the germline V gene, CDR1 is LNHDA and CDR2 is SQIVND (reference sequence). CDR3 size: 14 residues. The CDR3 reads CASSISGPNQPQHF. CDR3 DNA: TGTGCCAGTAGTATCTCAGGGCCCAACCAGCCCCAGCATTTT.

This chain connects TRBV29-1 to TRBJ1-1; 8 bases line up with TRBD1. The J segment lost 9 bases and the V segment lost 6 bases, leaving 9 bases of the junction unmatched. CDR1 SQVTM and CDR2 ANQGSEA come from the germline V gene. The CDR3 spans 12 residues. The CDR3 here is CSVQGAPGKAFF. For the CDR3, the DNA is TGCAGCGTCCAGGGGGCGCCGGGGAAAGCTTTCTTT.

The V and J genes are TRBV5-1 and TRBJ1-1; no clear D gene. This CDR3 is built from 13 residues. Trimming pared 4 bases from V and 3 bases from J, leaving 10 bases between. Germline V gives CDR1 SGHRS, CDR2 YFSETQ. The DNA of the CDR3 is TGCGCCAGCAGCAAACAGCGGGACACTGAAGCTTTCTTT. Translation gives CASSKQRDTEAFF.

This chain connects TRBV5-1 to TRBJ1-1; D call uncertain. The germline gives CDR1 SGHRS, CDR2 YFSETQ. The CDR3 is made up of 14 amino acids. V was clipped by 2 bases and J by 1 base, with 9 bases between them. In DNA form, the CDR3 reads TGCGCCAGCAGCTTTCAATTTCCGAACACTGAAGCTTTCTTT. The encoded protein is CASSFQFPNTEAFF.

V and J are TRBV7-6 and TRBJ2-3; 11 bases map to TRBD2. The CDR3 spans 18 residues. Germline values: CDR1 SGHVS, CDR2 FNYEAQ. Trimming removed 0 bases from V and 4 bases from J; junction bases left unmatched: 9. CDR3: CASSLAGPGLAGSDTQYF. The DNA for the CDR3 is TGTGCCAGCAGCTTAGCGGGACCCGGACTAGCGGGCTCAGATACGCAGTATTTT.

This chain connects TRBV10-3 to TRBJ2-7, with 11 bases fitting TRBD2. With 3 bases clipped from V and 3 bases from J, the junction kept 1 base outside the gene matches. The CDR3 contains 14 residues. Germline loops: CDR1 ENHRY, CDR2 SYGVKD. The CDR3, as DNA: TGTGCCATCAGTGATGGGACTAGCGGCTACGAGCAGTACTTC. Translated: CAISDGTSGYEQYF.

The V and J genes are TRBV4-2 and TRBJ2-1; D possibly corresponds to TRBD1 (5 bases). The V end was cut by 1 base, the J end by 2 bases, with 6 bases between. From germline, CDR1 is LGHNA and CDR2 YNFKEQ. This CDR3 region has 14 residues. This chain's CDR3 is CASSQGGTYNEQFF. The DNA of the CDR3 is TGTGCCAGCAGCCAAGGGGGCACCTACAATGAGCAGTTCTTC.

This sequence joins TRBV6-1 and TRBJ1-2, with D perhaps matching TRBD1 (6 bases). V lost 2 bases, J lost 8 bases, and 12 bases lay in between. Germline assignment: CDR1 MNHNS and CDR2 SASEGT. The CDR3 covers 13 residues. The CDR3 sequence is CASSEQWGLGYTF. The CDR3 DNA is TGTGCCAGCAGTGAACAATGGGGGCTAGGCTACACCTTC.

Here the CDR3 reads CASSGWQGAYGYTF. CDR3 sequence (DNA): TGTGCCAGCAGTGGGTGGCAGGGGGCCTATGGCTACACCTTC. The rearrangement uses TRBV27 and TRBJ1-2; TRBD1 matches 8 bases. CDR1 and CDR2 (germline): MNHEY, SMNVEV (reference sequence). This CDR3 has 14 amino acids. V trimming: 5 bases; J trimming: 4 bases; junction bases outside the gene matches: 6.

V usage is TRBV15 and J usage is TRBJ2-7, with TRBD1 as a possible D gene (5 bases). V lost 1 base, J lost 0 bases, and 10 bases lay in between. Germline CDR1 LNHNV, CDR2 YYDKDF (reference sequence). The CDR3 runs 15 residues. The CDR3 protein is CATSRAAGFSYEQYF. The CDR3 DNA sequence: TGTGCCACCAGCAGAGCGGCAGGGTTCTCCTACGAGCAGTACTTC.

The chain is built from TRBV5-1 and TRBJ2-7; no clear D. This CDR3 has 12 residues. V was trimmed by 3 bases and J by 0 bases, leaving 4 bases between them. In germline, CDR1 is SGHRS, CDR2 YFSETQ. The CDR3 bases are TGCGCCAGCAGCTCGTCCTCCTACGAGCAGTACTTC. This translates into CASSSSSYEQYF.

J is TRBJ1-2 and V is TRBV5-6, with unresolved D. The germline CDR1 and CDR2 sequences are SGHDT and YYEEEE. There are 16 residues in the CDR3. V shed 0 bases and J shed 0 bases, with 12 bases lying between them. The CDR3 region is CASSLAPRETNYGYTF. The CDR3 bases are TGTGCCAGCAGCTTGGCCCCTAGAGAGACTAACTATGGCTACACCTTC.

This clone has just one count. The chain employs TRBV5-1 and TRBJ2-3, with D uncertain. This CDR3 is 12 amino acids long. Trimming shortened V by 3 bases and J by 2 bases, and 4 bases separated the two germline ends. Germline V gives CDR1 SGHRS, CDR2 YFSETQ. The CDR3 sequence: CASSSPTDTQYF. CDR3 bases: TGCGCCAGCAGCTCCCCCACAGATACGCAGTATTTT.

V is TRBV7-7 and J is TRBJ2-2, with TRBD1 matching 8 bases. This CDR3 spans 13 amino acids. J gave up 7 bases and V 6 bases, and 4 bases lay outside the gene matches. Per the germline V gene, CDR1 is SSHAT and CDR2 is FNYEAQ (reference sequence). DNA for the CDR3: TGTGCCAGCAGTCGACAGGGGAGCGGGGAGCTGTTTTTT. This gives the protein CASSRQGSGELFF.

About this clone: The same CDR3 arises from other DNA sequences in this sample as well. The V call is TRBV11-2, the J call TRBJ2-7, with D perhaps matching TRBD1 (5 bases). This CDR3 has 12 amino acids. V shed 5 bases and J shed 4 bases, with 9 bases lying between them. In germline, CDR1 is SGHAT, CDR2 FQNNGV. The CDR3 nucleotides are TGTGCCAGCAGCCTCGACAGTTACGAGCAGTACTTC. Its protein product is CASSLDSYEQYF.